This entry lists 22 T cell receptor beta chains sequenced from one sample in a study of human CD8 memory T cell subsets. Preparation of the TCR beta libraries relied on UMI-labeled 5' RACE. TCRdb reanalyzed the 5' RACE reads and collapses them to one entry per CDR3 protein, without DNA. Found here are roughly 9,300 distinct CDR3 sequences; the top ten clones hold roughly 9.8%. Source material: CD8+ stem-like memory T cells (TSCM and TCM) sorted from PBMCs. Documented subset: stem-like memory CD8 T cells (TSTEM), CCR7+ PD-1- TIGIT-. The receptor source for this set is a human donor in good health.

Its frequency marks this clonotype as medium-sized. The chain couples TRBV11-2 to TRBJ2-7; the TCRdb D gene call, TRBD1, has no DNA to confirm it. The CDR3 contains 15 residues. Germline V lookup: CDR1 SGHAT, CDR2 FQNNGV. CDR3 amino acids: CASSLTGTGSDEQYF. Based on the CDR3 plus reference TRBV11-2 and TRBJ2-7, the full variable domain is EAGVAQSPRYKIIEKRQSVAFWCNPISGHATLYWYQQILGQGPKLLIQFQNNGVVDDSQLPKDRFSAERLKGVDSTLKIQPAKLEDSAVYLCASSLTGTGSDEQYFGPGTRLTVT.

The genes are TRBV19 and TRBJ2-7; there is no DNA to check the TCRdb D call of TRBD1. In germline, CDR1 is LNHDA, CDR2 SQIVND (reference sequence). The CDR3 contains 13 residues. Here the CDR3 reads CASRTGGDSEQYF.

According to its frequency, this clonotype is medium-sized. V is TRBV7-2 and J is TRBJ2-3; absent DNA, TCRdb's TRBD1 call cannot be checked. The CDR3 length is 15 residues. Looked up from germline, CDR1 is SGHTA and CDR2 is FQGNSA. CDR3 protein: CASSLFLQGTDTQYF.

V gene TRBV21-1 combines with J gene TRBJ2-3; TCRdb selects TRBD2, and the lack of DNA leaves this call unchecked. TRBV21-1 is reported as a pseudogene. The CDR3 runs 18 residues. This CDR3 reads CASSRTSGRVTSTDTQYF.

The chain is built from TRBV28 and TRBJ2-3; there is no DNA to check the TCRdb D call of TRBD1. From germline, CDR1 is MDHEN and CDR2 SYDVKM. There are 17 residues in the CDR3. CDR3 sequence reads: CASSPPTHPEGTDTQYF.

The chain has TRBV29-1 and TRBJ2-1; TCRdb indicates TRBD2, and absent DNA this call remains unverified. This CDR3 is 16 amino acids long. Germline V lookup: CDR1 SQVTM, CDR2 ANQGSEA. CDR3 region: CSVEVGASGTANEQFF.

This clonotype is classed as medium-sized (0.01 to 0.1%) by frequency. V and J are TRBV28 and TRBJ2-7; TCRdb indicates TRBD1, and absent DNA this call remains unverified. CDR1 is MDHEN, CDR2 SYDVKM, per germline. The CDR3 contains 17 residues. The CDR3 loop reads CASTRGETGFAAYEQYF.

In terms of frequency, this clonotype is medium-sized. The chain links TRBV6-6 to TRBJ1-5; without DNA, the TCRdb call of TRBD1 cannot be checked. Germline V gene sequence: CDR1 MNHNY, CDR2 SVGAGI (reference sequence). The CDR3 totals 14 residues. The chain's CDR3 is CAKRLGGSNQPQHF.

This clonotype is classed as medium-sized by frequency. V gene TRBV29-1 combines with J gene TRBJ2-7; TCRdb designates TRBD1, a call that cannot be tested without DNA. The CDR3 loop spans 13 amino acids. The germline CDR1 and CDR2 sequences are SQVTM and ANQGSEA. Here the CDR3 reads CSVVPGPGYEQYF.

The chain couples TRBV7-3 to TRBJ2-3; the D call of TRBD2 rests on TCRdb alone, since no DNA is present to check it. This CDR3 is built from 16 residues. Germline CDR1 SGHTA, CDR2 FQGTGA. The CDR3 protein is CASSELLAGGTDTQYF.

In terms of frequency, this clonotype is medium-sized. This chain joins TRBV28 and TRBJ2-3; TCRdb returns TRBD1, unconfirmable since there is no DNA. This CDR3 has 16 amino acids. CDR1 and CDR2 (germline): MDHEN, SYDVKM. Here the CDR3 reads CASSDGGRVLTDTQYF.

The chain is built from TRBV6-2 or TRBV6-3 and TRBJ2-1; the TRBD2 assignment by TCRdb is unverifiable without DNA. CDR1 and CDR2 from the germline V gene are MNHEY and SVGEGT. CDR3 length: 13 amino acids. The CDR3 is CASSGSIGNEQFF.

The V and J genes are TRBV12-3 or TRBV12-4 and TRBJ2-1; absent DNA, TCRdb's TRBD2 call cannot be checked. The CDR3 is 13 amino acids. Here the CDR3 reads CASSLGAIVEQFF.

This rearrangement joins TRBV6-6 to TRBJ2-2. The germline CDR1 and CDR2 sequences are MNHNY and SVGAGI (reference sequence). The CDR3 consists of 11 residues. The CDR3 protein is CASRDAGELFF.

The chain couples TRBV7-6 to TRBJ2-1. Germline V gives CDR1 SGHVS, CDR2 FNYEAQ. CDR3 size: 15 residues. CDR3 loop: CASSFDASSYNEQFF.

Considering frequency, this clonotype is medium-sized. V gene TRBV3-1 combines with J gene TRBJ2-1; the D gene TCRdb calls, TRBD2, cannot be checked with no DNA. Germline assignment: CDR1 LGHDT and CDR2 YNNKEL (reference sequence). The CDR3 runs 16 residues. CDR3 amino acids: CASSPMTSASGNEQFF.

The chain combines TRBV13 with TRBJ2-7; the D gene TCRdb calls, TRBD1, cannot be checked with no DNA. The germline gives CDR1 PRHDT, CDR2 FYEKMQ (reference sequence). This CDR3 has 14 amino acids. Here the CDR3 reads CASSLTGQGYEQYF.

CDR3 sequence reads: CASSQPWAENTEAFF. This chain joins TRBV4-1 and TRBJ1-1; TCRdb outputs TRBD1, but without DNA this stays unchecked. Germline CDR1 reads MGHRA; CDR2 reads YSYEKL. This CDR3 is 15 amino acids long.

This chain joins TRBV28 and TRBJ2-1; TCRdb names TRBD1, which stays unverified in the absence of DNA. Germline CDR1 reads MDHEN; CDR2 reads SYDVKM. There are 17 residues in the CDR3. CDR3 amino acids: CASSLFTGQAYLNEQFF.

Here the CDR3 reads CASSATRTGWYNEQFF. The chain employs TRBV9 and TRBJ2-1; TCRdb designates TRBD1, a call that cannot be tested without DNA. The V gene's germline CDR1 is SGDLS and CDR2 YYNGEE. This CDR3 has 16 residues. Looking up the rest from reference TRBV9 and TRBJ2-1 gives the full variable domain: DSGVTQTPKHLITATGQRVTLRCSPRSGDLSVYWYQQSLDQGLQFLIQYYNGEERAKGNILERFSAQQFPDLHSELNLSSLELGDSALYFCASSATRTGWYNEQFFGPGTRLTVL.

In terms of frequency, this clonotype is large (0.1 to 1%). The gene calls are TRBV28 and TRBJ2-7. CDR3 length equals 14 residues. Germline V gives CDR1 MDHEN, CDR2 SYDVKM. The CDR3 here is CASSPLTSLYEQYF.

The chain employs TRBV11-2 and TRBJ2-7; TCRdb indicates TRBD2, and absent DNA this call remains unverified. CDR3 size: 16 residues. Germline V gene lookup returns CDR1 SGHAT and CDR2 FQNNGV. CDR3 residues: CASSLSPRGRINEQYF.